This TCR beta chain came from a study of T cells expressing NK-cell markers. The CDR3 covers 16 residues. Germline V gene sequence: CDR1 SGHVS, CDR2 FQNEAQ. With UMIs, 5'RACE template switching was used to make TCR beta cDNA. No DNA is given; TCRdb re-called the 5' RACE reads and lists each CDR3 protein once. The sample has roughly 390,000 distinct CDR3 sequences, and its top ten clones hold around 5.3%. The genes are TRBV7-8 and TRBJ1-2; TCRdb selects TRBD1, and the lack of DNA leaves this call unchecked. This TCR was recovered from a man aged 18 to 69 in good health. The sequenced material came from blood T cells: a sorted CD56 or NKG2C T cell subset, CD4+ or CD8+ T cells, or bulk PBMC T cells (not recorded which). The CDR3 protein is CASSPLRESQGMGYTF.